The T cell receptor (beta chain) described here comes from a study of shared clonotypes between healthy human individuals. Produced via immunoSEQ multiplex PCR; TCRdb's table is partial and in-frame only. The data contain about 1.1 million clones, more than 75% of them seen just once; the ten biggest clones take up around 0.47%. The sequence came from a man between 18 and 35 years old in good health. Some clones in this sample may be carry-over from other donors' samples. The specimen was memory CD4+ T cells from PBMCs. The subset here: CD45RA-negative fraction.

CDR3 DNA sequence: TGTGCCAGCAGCTACGGCAGATCCTACAATGAGCAGTTCTTC. Protein sequence: CASSYGRSYNEQFF. The chain links TRBV7-2 to TRBJ2-1; D is uncertain. Trimming took off 4 bases at V and 1 base at J, with 8 bases between the two ends. CDR1 and CDR2 from the germline V gene are SGHTA and FQGNSA. This CDR3 comprises 14 residues.